A single sample gave rise to the 11 T cell receptor beta chains below, sequenced in a study of preoperative IRX-2 immunotherapy in early breast cancer. The protocol was immunoSEQ multiplex PCR, while the TCRdb copy is restricted to in-frame clones and leaves out a portion. The sample lists around 30,000 clones, roughly four fifths occurring once. Described treatment: preoperative locoregional IRX-2 cytokine immunotherapy. Sequencing used lymph node tissue, obtained from a patient treated with IRX-2 immunotherapy. These receptors originate from a human donor with breast cancer.

The chain recombines TRBV18 with TRBJ1-5; unclear D gene. CDR1 is KGHSH, CDR2 LQKENI, per germline. CDR3 length: 13 amino acids. V shed 2 bases and J shed 3 bases, with 5 bases lying between them. This chain's CDR3 is CASSPGNNQPQHF. The CDR3 nucleotides read TGTGCCAGCTCACCAGGGAACAATCAGCCCCAGCATTTT.

The V gene is TRBV5-8, the J gene TRBJ2-1, with D unresolved. V was trimmed by 2 bases and J by 4 bases, leaving 10 bases between them. The V gene's germline CDR1 is SGHTS and CDR2 YDEGEE. This CDR3 has 14 residues. The CDR3 nucleotides are TGTGCCAGCAGCTTAAACCCCCGGTACAATGAGCAGTTCTTC. Protein product: CASSLNPRYNEQFF.

The V gene is TRBV19, the J gene TRBJ2-7; 9 bases match TRBD1. V shed 9 bases and J 5 bases; nucleotides not matched to a gene: 8. Germline V CDR1 and CDR2: LNHDA, SQIVND (reference sequence). This CDR3 region has 13 residues. Written as DNA, the CDR3 is TGTGCCAGCGCGAAACAGGGGGCTAACGAGCAGTACTTC. Encoded protein: CASAKQGANEQYF.

The chain employs TRBV30 and TRBJ1-6; no definite D call. V gave up 8 bases and J gave up 6 bases, with 17 bases separating them. The CDR3 extends over 14 amino acids. CDR1 GTSNPN and CDR2 SVGIG come from the germline V gene (reference sequence). In DNA, the CDR3 is TGTGCCCGCTCTGGCCCTTCTGCTAATTCACCCCTCCACTTT. Protein sequence: CARSGPSANSPLHF.

The chain recombines TRBV6-7 with TRBJ2-5; 12 nucleotides match TRBD2. TRBV6-7 carries the ORF label, with uncertain function. J lost 1 base, V lost 7 bases, and 7 bases had no gene match. The CDR3 consists of 16 residues. The CDR3 sequence: CASIGLAGILQETQYF. The CDR3 DNA is TGTGCCAGCATAGGACTAGCGGGGATACTCCAAGAGACCCAGTACTTC.

This sequence joins TRBV1 and TRBJ2-1; the listed D gene, TRBD1, was not tested against the DNA. TRBV1 is a known pseudogene. This CDR3 comprises 16 residues. The CDR3 bases are TGCGCCAGCAGCCTTAGAGGACAGGGGGCTTGGAATGAGCAGTTCTTC. Protein: CASSLRGQGAWNEQFF.

Regarding this clone: The junction departs from the called germline gene at one end, perhaps through a read error. The chain links TRBV6-8 to TRBJ2-4; D call uncertain. The CDR3 is 13 amino acids. Germline V lookup: CDR1 MNHGY, CDR2 SAAAGT. CDR3 protein: CASSDSSRNIQYF. Here the CDR3 DNA reads TGTGCCAGCAGTGACTCGAGCCGAAACATTCAGTACTTC.

The chain uses TRBV30 and TRBJ2-7; weak D call: TRBD2 (5 bases). This CDR3 spans 13 amino acids. Trimming stripped 5 bases from V and 0 bases from J, with 11 bases between. Germline-derived CDR1 and CDR2 are GTSNPN and SVGIG (reference sequence). The CDR3 is CAWGTGSSYEQYF. The CDR3, as DNA: TGTGCCTGGGGTACGGGAAGCTCCTACGAGCAGTACTTC.

The chain is built from TRBV30 and TRBJ2-7; TRBD1 is a possible D gene (5 bases). Germline values: CDR1 GTSNPN, CDR2 SVGIG (reference sequence). V was shortened by 4 bases and J by 11 bases, with 15 bases between the two germline ends. CDR3 length: 11 amino acids. As DNA, the CDR3 is TGTGCCTGGACCCTGGGGCCCGTAAAGTACTTC. This encodes CAWTLGPVKYF.

V gene TRBV29-1 combines with J gene TRBJ1-1; D remains unclear. This CDR3 has 13 amino acids. Germline CDR1 is SQVTM and CDR2 is ANQGSEA. This CDR3 is CSVWRPLGTEAFF. In DNA form, the CDR3 reads TGCAGTGTTTGGCGGCCCTTGGGGACTGAAGCTTTCTTT.

The chain recombines TRBV11-3 with TRBJ2-1; 7 positions match TRBD2. The V gene end was trimmed by 4 bases and the J gene end by 3 bases; junction bases not matched to a gene: 6. Germline values: CDR1 SGHNT, CDR2 YENEEA. The CDR3 has 15 residues. This CDR3 reads CASSYGWGGYNEQFF. The CDR3 DNA reads as TGTGCCAGCAGCTATGGCTGGGGGGGCTACAATGAGCAGTTCTTC.